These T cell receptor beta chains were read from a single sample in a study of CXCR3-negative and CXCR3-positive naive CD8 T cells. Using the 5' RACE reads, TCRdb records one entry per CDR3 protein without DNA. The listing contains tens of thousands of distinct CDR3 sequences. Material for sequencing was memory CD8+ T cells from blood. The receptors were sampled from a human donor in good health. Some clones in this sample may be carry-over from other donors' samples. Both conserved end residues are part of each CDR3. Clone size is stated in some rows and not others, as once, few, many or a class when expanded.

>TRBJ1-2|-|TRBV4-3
CASSQDPGIPYGYTF
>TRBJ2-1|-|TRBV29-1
CSVEPFVGEHSYNEQFF
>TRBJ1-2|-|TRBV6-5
CASTTNRGQPYGYTF
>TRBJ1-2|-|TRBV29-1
CSARDGRADNYGYTF
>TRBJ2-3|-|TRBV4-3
CASSQDGDRELADTQYF
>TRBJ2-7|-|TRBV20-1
CSARDPYEQYF
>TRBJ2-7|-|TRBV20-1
CSARDPGPPYEQYF
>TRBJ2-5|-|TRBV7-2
CASSFGTEETQYF
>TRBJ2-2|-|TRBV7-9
CASSFLLTGELFF
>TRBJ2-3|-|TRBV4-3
CASSQAGVGQGGDTQYF
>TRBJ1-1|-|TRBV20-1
CSAPPVFEGTPMNTEAFF
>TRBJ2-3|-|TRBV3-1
CASSQEGLAGVTDTQYF
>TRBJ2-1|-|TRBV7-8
CASSFLGTGVYNEQFF
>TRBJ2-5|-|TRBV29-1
CSAIQLGETQYF
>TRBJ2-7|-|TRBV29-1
CSVETASEQYF
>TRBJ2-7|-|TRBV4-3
CASSQGPRAYEQYF
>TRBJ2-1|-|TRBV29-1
CSVDIAGGHLYNEQFF
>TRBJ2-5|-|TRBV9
CASSPGLADFQETQYF
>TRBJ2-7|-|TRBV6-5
CASSYGGVYEQYF
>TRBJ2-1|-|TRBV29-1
CSVEGEAASYNEQFF
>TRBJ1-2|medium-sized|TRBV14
CASSQSYGYTF
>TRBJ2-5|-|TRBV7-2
CASSAYAGIETQYF
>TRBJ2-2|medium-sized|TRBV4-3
CASSQDGGELFF
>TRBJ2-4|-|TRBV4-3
CASSQEFTGAKNIQYF
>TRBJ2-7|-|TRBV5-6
CASSLEFSPYEQYF
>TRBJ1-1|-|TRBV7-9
CASSPQGGGTEAFF
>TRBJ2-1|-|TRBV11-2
CASSLGVSGEQFF
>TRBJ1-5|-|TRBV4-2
CASSQGRPGSNQPQHF
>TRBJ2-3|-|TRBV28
CASSLVGTQNTQYF
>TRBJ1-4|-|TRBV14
CASSPTPGTRKGGLFF
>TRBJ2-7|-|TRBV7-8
CASSLVVPGAGAYEQYF
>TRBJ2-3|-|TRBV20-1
CSASAAGSLHTQYF
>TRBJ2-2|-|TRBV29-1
CSVETGLTGELFF
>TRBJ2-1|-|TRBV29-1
CSVEMGLEDEQFF
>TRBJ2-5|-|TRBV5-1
CASIGTDQETQYF
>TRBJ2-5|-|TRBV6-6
CASSSLGGGIKETQYF
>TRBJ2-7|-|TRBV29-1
CSVSEGASYEQYF
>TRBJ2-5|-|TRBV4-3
CASSQDHERFETQYF
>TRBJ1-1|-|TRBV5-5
CASSLSDLMNTEAFF
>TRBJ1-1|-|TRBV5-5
CASSLAPRDTEAFF
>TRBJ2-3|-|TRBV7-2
CASRGLAGIDTQYF
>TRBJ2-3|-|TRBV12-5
CASYCGAKDTQYF
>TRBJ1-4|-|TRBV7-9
CASVGGLSEKLFF
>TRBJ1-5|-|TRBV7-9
CASSSDGPYSPQHF